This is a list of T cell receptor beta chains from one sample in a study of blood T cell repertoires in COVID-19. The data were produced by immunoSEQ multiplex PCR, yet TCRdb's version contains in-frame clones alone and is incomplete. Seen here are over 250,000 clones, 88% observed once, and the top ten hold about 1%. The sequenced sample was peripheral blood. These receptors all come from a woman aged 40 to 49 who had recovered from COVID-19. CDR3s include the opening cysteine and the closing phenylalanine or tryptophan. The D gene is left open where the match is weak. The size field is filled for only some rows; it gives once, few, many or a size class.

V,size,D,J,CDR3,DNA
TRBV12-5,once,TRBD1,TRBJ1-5,CASGPQGAVQPQHF,TGTGCTAGTGGTCCCCAGGGGGCTGTGCAGCCCCAGCATTTT
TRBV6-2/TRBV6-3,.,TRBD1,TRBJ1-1,CASSDADRASTEAFF,TGTGCCAGCAGTGACGCGGACAGGGCAAGTACTGAAGCTTTCTTT
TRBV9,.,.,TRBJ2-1,CASSVAPRDNEQFF,TGTGCCAGCAGCGTAGCCCCCCGGGACAATGAGCAGTTCTTC
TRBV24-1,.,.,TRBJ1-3,CATSSSGNTIYF,TGTGCCACCAGTTCTTCTGGAAACACCATATATTTT
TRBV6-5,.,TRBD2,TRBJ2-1,CASGRLAGGGNEQFF,TGTGCCAGCGGGCGACTAGCGGGAGGGGGGAATGAGCAGTTCTTC
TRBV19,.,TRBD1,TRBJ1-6,CASSRGLNSPLHF,TGTGCCAGTAGCAGGGGGCTGAATTCACCCCTCCACTTT
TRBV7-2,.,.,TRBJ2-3,CASSLVRGTDTQYF,TGTGCCAGCAGCTTAGTCCGGGGGACAGATACGCAGTATTTT
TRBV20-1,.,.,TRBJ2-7,CSGSSDYEQYF,TGCAGTGGATCTAGCGACTACGAGCAGTACTTC
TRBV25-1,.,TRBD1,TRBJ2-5,CASSGRGSETQYF,TGTGCCAGCAGTGGCAGGGGGAGTGAGACCCAGTACTTC
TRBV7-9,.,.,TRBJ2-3,CASSLSPAGASTDTQYF,TGTGCCAGCAGCTTAAGTCCGGCAGGGGCTAGCACAGATACGCAGTATTTT
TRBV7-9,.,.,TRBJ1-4,CASSRQAANEKLFF,TGTGCCAGCTCCCGACAGGCGGCTAATGAAAAACTGTTTTTT
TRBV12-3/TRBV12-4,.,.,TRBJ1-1,CASSRVLDTEAFF,TGTGCCAGCAGTCGGGTCCTCGACACTGAAGCTTTCTTT
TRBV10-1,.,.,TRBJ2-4,CASRPPHGDTHSPQAKNIQYF,TGCGCCAGCAGGCCACCCCACGGGGACACCCACTCGCCTCAAGCCAAAAACATTCAGTACTTC
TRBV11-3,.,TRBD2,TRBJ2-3,CASSLDPSGRGTDTQYF,TGTGCCAGCAGCTTAGACCCTAGCGGGAGGGGCACAGATACGCAGTATTTT
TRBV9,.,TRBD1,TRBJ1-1,CASSVGSGAGGAEAFF,TGTGCCAGCAGCGTAGGGTCAGGGGCAGGGGGAGCTGAAGCTTTCTTT
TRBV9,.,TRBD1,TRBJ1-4,CASSPRERGRLAEHNEKLFF,TGTGCCAGCAGCCCCCGGGAGAGGGGGCGCTTAGCGGAGCATAATGAAAAACTGTTTTTT
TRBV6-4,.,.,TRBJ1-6,CASKPGTSYNSPLHF,TGTGCCAGCAAGCCCGGGACAAGCTATAATTCACCCCTCCACTTT
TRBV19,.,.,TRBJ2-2,CASSIDGGPVTGELFF,TGTGCCAGTAGTATAGACGGGGGGCCGGTCACCGGGGAGCTGTTTTTT
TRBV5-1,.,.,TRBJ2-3,CASSTGGPGDTQYF,TGCGCCAGCAGTACCGGAGGGCCGGGAGATACGCAGTATTTT
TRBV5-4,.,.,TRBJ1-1,CASSPGGGMVSEAFF,TGTGCCAGCAGCCCGGGGGGAGGGATGGTCTCTGAAGCTTTCTTT
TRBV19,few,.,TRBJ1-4,CASSGQGGEKLFF,TGTGCCAGTAGTGGGCAGGGAGGTGAAAAACTGTTTTTT
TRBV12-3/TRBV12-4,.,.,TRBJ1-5,CASSPGPGSQHF,TGTGCCAGCAGCCCCGGCCCAGGGTCCCAGCATTTT
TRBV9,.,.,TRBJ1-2,CASSGPPGGYTF,TGTGCCAGCAGCGGACCGCCGGGGGGCTACACCTTC
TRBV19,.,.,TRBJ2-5,CASSGRFQETQYF,TGTGCCAGTAGCGGCAGGTTCCAAGAGACCCAGTACTTC
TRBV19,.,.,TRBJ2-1,CASSMGALQGYEQFF,TGTGCCAGTAGTATGGGGGCCTTACAGGGATATGAGCAGTTCTTC
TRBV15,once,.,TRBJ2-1,CATSPRSPQGSSYNEQFF,TGTGCCACCAGCCCCCGCTCCCCACAGGGAAGCTCCTACAATGAGCAGTTCTTC
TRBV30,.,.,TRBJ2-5,CAWSVRGGETQYF,TGTGCCTGGAGTGTAAGAGGAGGAGAGACCCAGTACTTC
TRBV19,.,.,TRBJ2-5,CASGRGLRETQYF,TGTGCCAGTGGGCGGGGTTTGCGTGAGACCCAGTACTTC
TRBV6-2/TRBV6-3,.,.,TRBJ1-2,CASSPPRFDTNYGYTF,TGTGCCAGCAGCCCCCCCCGTTTCGACACGAACTATGGCTACACCTTC
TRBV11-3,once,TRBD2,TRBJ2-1,CASSLGPRASGNEQFF,TGTGCCAGCAGCTTAGGCCCCCGGGCTAGCGGAAATGAGCAGTTCTTC
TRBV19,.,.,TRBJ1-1,CASSMRTEAFF,TGTGCCAGTAGTATGAGGACTGAAGCTTTCTTT
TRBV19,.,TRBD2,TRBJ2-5,CASSSGGPQETQYF,TGTGCCAGTAGTAGCGGGGGGCCACAAGAGACCCAGTACTTC
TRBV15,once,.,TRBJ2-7,CATSYTRGYEQYF,TGTGCCACCAGCTATACCAGGGGCTACGAGCAGTACTTC
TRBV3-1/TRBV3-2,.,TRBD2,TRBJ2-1,CASSPNWARVAGVYNEQFF,TGTGCCAGCAGCCCCAACTGGGCCCGGGTAGCGGGGGTCTACAATGAGCAGTTCTTC
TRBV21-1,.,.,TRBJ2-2,CASSDGLAGVPGELFF,TGTGCCAGCAGCGACGGACTAGCGGGAGTTCCCGGGGAGCTGTTTTTT
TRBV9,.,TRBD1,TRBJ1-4,CASSPTTGGLGNEKLFF,TGTGCCAGCAGCCCCACGACAGGGGGCTTGGGTAATGAAAAACTGTTTTTT
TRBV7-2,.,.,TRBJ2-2,CASSLDKGTGELFF,TGTGCCAGCAGCTTAGACAAGGGGACCGGGGAGCTGTTTTTT
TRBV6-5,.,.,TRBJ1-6,CASSLDSPLHF,TGTGCCAGCAGTCTCGATTCACCCCTCCACTTT
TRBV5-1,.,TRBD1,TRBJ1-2,CASSLGGDRFPYGYTF,TGCGCCAGCAGCTTGGGAGGGGACAGGTTCCCCTATGGCTACACCTTC
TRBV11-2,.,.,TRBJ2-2,CASSPTGRGTGELFF,TGTGCCAGCAGCCCGACAGGGCGGGGCACCGGGGAGCTGTTTTTT
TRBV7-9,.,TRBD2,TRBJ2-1,CASSPPGGSGNEQFF,TGTGCCAGCAGCCCTCCGGGGGGGAGTGGAAATGAGCAGTTCTTC
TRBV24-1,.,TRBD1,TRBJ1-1,CATSDQGQGGTEAFF,TGTGCCACCAGTGATCAAGGACAGGGGGGCACTGAAGCTTTCTTT
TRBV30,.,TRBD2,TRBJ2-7,CAWRTSGVLGEQYF,TGTGCCTGGAGAACTAGCGGGGTCTTAGGGGAGCAGTACTTC
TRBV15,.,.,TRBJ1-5,CATGQNRAGNQPQHF,TGTGCCACCGGACAAAACAGGGCGGGCAATCAGCCCCAGCATTTT
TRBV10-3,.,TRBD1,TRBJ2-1,CAISGGTGNHEQFF,TGTGCCATCAGTGGAGGGACAGGGAACCATGAGCAGTTCTTC
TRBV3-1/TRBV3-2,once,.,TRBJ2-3,CASTRTGFTDTQYF,TGTGCCAGCACCCGAACAGGGTTCACAGATACGCAGTATTTT
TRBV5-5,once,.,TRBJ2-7,CASSFSHRPYEQYF,TGTGCCAGCAGCTTTTCTCACAGGCCCTACGAGCAGTACTTC
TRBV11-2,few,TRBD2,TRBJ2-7,CASSLGTSGGLTYEQYF,TGTGCCAGCAGCTTAGGGACTAGCGGAGGACTTACCTACGAGCAGTACTTC